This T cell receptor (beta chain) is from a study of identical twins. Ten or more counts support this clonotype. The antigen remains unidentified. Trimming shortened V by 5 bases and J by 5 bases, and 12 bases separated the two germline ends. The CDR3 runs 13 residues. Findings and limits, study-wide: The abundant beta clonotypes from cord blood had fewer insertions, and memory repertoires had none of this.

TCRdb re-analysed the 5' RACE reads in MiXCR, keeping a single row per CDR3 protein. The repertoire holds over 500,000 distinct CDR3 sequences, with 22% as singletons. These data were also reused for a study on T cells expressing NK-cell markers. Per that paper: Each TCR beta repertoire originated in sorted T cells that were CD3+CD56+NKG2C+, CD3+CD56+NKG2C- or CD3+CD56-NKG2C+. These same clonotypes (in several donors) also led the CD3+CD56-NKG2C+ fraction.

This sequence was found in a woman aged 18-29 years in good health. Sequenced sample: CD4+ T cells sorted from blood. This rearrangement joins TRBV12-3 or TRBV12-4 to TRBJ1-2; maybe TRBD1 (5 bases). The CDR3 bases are TGTGCCAGCAGTCGTGAGGGGCGGTATGGCTACACCTTC. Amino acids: CASSREGRYGYTF.